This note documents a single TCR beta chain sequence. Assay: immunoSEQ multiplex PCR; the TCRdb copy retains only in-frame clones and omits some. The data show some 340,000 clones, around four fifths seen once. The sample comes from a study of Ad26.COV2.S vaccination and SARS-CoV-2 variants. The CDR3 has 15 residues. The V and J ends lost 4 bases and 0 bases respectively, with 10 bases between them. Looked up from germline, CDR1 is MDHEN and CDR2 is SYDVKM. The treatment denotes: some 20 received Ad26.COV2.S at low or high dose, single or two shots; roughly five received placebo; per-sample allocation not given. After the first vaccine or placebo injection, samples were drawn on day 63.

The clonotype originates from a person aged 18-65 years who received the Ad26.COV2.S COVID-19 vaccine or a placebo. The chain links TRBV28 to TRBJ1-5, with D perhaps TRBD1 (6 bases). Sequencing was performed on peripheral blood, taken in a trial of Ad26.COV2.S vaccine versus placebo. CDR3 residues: CASSSGVSSNQPQHF. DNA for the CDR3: TGTGCCAGCAGTTCAGGGGTTAGTAGCAATCAGCCCCAGCATTTT. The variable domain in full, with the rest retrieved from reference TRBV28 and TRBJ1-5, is DVKVTQSSRYLVKRTGEKVFLECVQDMDHENMFWYRQDPGLGLRLIYFSYDVKMKEKGDIPEGYSVSREKKERFSLILESASTNQTSMYLCASSSGVSSNQPQHFGDGTRLSIL.